The 27 T cell receptor beta chains in this list originate from one sample, sequenced in a study of T cells in localized non-small cell lung cancer. Profiling relied on immunoSEQ multiplex PCR, and the TCRdb table lists in-frame clones only, not all of them. This table holds under 20,000 clones, around 90% found once. This sample comprised peripheral blood, obtained before any cancer treatment. These receptors were taken from a male donor aged 60 or over with stage I squamous cell lung carcinoma.

The V call is TRBV28, the J call TRBJ2-3; 8 positions match TRBD2. This CDR3 region has 16 residues. The junction had 11 bases not matched to a gene; V was cut back by 6 bases and J by 3 bases. The germline CDR1 and CDR2 sequences are MDHEN and SYDVKM. The CDR3 sequence is CASRSPAGAGTDTQYF. Written as DNA, the CDR3 is TGTGCCAGCAGATCCCCAGCGGGAGCGGGGACAGATACGCAGTATTTT.

The chain carries TRBV27 and TRBJ2-7; perhaps TRBD2 as D (5 bases). The CDR3 has 15 residues. V lost 4 bases, J lost 3 bases, and 16 bases lay in between. Germline V lookup: CDR1 MNHEY, CDR2 SMNVEV (reference sequence). Written as DNA, the CDR3 is TGTGCCAGCAGTTCCACCTTTGGGAGCTACTACGAGCAGTACTTC. It is translated as CASSSTFGSYYEQYF.

The chain carries TRBV9 and TRBJ2-1, with 7 positions matching TRBD2. With 0 bases clipped from V and 8 bases from J, the junction kept 8 bases outside the gene matches. Germline V gives CDR1 SGDLS, CDR2 YYNGEE. CDR3 length: 15 residues. CDR3 in amino acids: CASSVVPAGPYEQFF. The CDR3 DNA reads as TGTGCCAGCAGCGTAGTGCCAGCGGGGCCGTATGAGCAGTTCTTC.

The chain has TRBV5-1 and TRBJ1-1; 8 bases align to TRBD1. Germline CDR1 and CDR2: SGHRS and YFSETQ. The V segment lost 3 bases and the J segment 4 bases; nucleotides outside the gene matches: 8. This CDR3 spans 15 amino acids. CDR3: CASSSGQGISTEAFF. The CDR3 DNA reads as TGCGCCAGCAGCTCTGGACAGGGAATAAGCACTGAAGCTTTCTTT.

The chain carries TRBV5-1 and TRBJ1-1; 11 bases are a match to TRBD1. From germline, CDR1 is SGHRS and CDR2 YFSETQ. This CDR3 region has 14 residues. V gave up 3 bases and J gave up 4 bases; unmatched junction bases: 2. The CDR3 is CASSSGTGGTEAFF. The CDR3 DNA follows: TGCGCCAGCAGCTCGGGGACAGGGGGCACTGAAGCTTTCTTT.

J is TRBJ2-3 and V is TRBV7-2, with 9 bases that match TRBD2. CDR3 length: 15 residues. V shed 2 bases and J 0 bases; nucleotides not matched to a gene: 0. Germline values: CDR1 SGHTA, CDR2 FQGNSA. The CDR3 protein is CASSLTSGSTDTQYF. The CDR3 coding sequence is TGTGCCAGCAGCTTAACTAGCGGGAGCACAGATACGCAGTATTTT.

The genes are TRBV18 and TRBJ1-4; no clear D. The CDR3 totals 14 residues. V shed 3 bases and J shed 3 bases, with 8 bases lying between them. Germline lookup yields CDR1 KGHSH and CDR2 LQKENI. CDR3 in DNA: TGTGCCAGCTCACCCATAGAGGCTAATGAAAAACTGTTTTTT. Amino acids: CASSPIEANEKLFF.

V is TRBV7-9 and J is TRBJ1-1; D remains unclear. CDR1 SEHNR and CDR2 FQNEAQ come from the germline V gene (reference sequence). Trimming cost V 2 bases and J 4 bases, with 11 bases left between them. This CDR3 region has 14 residues. CDR3 sequence (DNA): TGTGCCAGCAGCTTAAGGCAGACGCCCACTGAAGCTTTCTTT. Its translation is CASSLRQTPTEAFF.

The chain recombines TRBV5-1 with TRBJ2-7, with D possibly being TRBD1 (7 bases). V was shortened by 2 bases and J by 6 bases, with 12 bases between the two germline ends. The V gene's germline CDR1 is SGHRS and CDR2 YFSETQ. The CDR3 is 13 amino acids. CDR3 DNA: TGCGCCAGCAGCTTCGCCCAGGGGGGCGAGCAGTACTTC. Protein sequence: CASSFAQGGEQYF. Filled out from reference TRBV5-1 and TRBJ2-7, the complete variable domain reads KAGVTQTPRYLIKTRGQQVTLSCSPISGHRSVSWYQQTPGQGLQFLFEYFSETQRNKGNFPGRFSGRQFSNSRSEMNVSTLELGDSALYLCASSFAQGGEQYFGPGTRLTVT.

This sequence joins TRBV28 and TRBJ1-2; D remains ambiguous. V was shortened by 5 bases and J by 4 bases, with 23 bases between the two germline ends. The CDR3 covers 17 residues. Germline V gives CDR1 MDHEN, CDR2 SYDVKM. The CDR3 region has the DNA TGTGCCAGCAGTCCCTTCGGGAAAGCCCTATCATTCTATGGCTACACCTTC. Encoded protein: CASSPFGKALSFYGYTF.

This chain connects TRBV28 to TRBJ2-1, with 12 bases aligning to TRBD2. CDR3 length: 17 residues. Germline values: CDR1 MDHEN, CDR2 SYDVKM. The trim removed 3 bases at V and 8 bases at J, leaving 11 bases unmatched. The CDR3 DNA reads TGTGCCAGCAGTTTTTCGGCTAGCGGGAGGGCCCGGTATGAGCAGTTCTTC. Amino acids: CASSFSASGRARYEQFF.

The chain has TRBV6-4 and TRBJ2-3; the D is unclear. Trimming cost V 6 bases and J 3 bases, with 10 bases left between them. CDR3 size: 13 residues. In germline, CDR1 is MRHNA, CDR2 SNTAGT. CDR3 coding DNA: TGTGCCAGCAGGGCTACGGTAACAGATACGCAGTATTTT. It yields the protein CASRATVTDTQYF.

V gene TRBV28 combines with J gene TRBJ2-3, with 11 bases identical to TRBD2. The V segment lost 6 bases and the J segment 4 bases; nucleotides outside the gene matches: 9. Germline V gives CDR1 MDHEN, CDR2 SYDVKM. This CDR3 is built from 16 residues. CDR3 bases: TGTGCCAGCAGGTCCATAGCGGGAGGGATGGCAGATACGCAGTATTTT. It specifies CASRSIAGGMADTQYF.

Of note for this clone: One end of the junction is discordant with germline, which a read error may explain. The chain employs TRBV30 and TRBJ2-3; TRBD2 might be the D (5 bases). Germline values: CDR1 GTSNPN, CDR2 SVGIG (reference sequence). The CDR3 length is 11 residues. This CDR3 is CAWRAADMQYF. The CDR3 bases are TGTGCCTGGAGAGCGGCAGATATGCAGTATTTT.

The table lists this clone with a few counts. Other DNA sequences within the sample encode an identical CDR3. J is TRBJ1-2 and V is TRBV28, with 7 bases matching TRBD1. CDR3 length equals 12 residues. The junction had 0 bases not matched to a gene; V was cut back by 5 bases and J by 3 bases. Germline CDR1 MDHEN, CDR2 SYDVKM. The CDR3 DNA follows: TGTGCCAGCAGTACAGGGGACTATGGCTACACCTTC. Protein: CASSTGDYGYTF.

The chain couples TRBV5-1 to TRBJ2-7, with D tentatively TRBD2 (5 bases). The CDR3 consists of 15 residues. The V gene lost 7 bases and the J gene lost 0 bases, with 17 bases spanning the gap. The V gene's germline CDR1 is SGHRS and CDR2 YFSETQ. The CDR3 DNA is TGCGCCAGCCTGTCCCCTAAGCGGAGCTCCTACGAGCAGTACTTC. This gives the protein CASLSPKRSSYEQYF.

V is TRBV28 and J is TRBJ2-1; 7 nucleotides match TRBD1. V dropped 6 bases and J dropped 1; count of bases not matched to a gene: 9. CDR3 length: 16 amino acids. The germline V gene has CDR1 MDHEN and CDR2 SYDVKM. This CDR3 is CASSSAGTESYNEQFF. The CDR3 DNA is TGTGCCAGCAGCTCCGCCGGGACAGAGTCCTACAATGAGCAGTTCTTC.

The rearrangement links TRBV10-2 to TRBJ1-2, with 8 bases matching TRBD1. The CDR3 loop spans 13 amino acids. Germline CDR1 is WSHSY and CDR2 is SAAADI. J lost 4 bases, V lost 9 bases, and 7 bases had no gene match. CDR3 amino acids: CASRTGWAYGYTF. In DNA form, the CDR3 reads TGCGCCAGTCGGACAGGGTGGGCCTATGGCTACACCTTC.

The chain employs TRBV9 and TRBJ2-1; D is unresolved. V was cut by 0 bases and J by 6 bases, with 10 bases left in between. Germline-derived CDR1 and CDR2 are SGDLS and YYNGEE. The CDR3 has 14 residues. CDR3 nucleotide sequence: TGTGCCAGCAGCGTAGACGGGCGCGTCAATGAGCAGTTCTTC. It encodes CASSVDGRVNEQFF.

The genes are TRBV28 and TRBJ1-6; tentatively, D is TRBD1 (5 bases). The ends were cut back, 6 bases at V and 4 bases at J, with 19 bases in the middle. CDR1 is MDHEN and CDR2 is SYDVKM in the germline V gene. The CDR3 totals 17 residues. The CDR3 sequence: CASSDPSGGLYNSPLHF. The DNA for the CDR3 is TGTGCCAGCAGCGACCCCTCGGGGGGTTTATATAATTCACCCCTCCACTTT.

V and J are TRBV19 and TRBJ1-2, with D hard to call. The CDR3 sequence is 11 residues long. CDR1 is LNHDA and CDR2 is SQIVND in the germline V gene (reference sequence). The germline V and J ends were trimmed by 6 bases and 10 bases, with 12 bases remaining between them. In DNA form, the CDR3 reads TGTGCCAGTAGGGAGGGAGTGATCTACACCTTC. Its protein product is CASREGVIYTF. Combining the CDR3 with reference TRBV19 and TRBJ1-2 gives the whole variable domain DGGITQSPKYLFRKEGQNVTLSCEQNLNHDAMYWYRQDPGQGLRLIYYSQIVNDFQKGDIAEGYSVSREKKESFPLTVTSAQKNPTAFYLCASREGVIYTFGSGTRLTVV.

The chain couples TRBV18 to TRBJ2-7; 8 positions agree with TRBD1. Germline V gives CDR1 KGHSH, CDR2 LQKENI. This CDR3 has 15 amino acids. V gave up 4 bases and J gave up 5 bases; unmatched junction bases: 10. The CDR3 DNA reads as TGTGCCAGCTCACTATCGACAGGGGCGTTAGACGAGCAGTACTTC. Protein product: CASSLSTGALDEQYF.

V gene TRBV5-1 combines with J gene TRBJ1-1; D remains unclear. This CDR3 spans 14 amino acids. V lost 0 bases and J lost 1, with 7 bases in between. Germline V gene sequence: CDR1 SGHRS, CDR2 YFSETQ. The CDR3 sequence: CASSLAPGNTEAFF. CDR3 coding DNA: TGCGCCAGCAGCTTGGCTCCGGGGAACACTGAAGCTTTCTTT.

The rearrangement uses TRBV6-5 and TRBJ1-1, with TRBD1 matching over 9 bases. The ends lost 8 bases at V and 7 bases at J; junction bases unmatched: 11. This CDR3 spans 14 amino acids. From germline, CDR1 is MNHEY and CDR2 SVGAGI. The CDR3 DNA sequence: TGTGCCAGCCGCGGGGGACAGGGCCCAAATGAAGCTTTCTTT. Translation: CASRGGQGPNEAFF.

The chain links TRBV23-1 to TRBJ2-4, with D hard to call. TRBV23-1 is flagged as an ORF with uncertain function. V was cut by 0 bases and J by 3 bases, with 9 bases left in between. The CDR3 runs to 15 residues. CDR3: CASSQSVCGKNIQYF. The CDR3, as DNA: TGCGCCAGCAGTCAATCGGTCTGTGGCAAAAACATTCAGTACTTC.

CDR3 region: CASSLQESYEQYF. CDR3 nucleotide sequence: TGTGCCAGCAGCTTACAGGAGTCCTACGAGCAGTACTTC. The chain recombines TRBV11-2 with TRBJ2-7; D is unresolved. Germline V lookup: CDR1 SGHAT, CDR2 FQNNGV. Trimming left V 2 bases short and J 1 base short, with 6 bases between. The length of the CDR3 is 13 residues.

V gene TRBV6-5 combines with J gene TRBJ1-2; unclear D gene. Trimming shortened V by 7 bases and J by 5 bases, and 8 bases separated the two germline ends. The CDR3 sequence is 11 residues long. Germline V gene lookup returns CDR1 MNHEY and CDR2 SVGAGI. The CDR3 nucleotides read TGTGCCAGCATCGGGAGTTATGGCTACACCTTC. This sequence encodes CASIGSYGYTF.